A single TCR beta chain is shown here with its context. The antigen is not known. This record comes from a study of beta chain features in type 1 diabetes. As for the study in general: Taken together, all samples contributed some 98 million examined sorted cells.

Deletions cut 2 bases from V and 4 bases from J, with 15 bases between. Germline V gene lookup returns CDR1 MNHNS and CDR2 SASEGT. This CDR3 is 16 amino acids long. Study results and limitations: Researchers report that Type 1 diabetes patients had moderately but significantly shorter TCRB CDR3s across all four CD4+ subsets. For TCRB rearrangement, an influence of HLA type remained unresolved here.

All of the isolated RNA was reverse transcribed, so expressed TCRB transcripts were sequenced. Sequencing used immunoSEQ multiplex PCR; TCRdb keeps in-frame clones, though not all of them. In the table there are around 70,000 clones, approximately 47% of which are singletons. The clonotype originates from a man younger than 45 with type 1 diabetes. The chain uses TRBV6-1 and TRBJ1-5, with D perhaps matching TRBD1 (6 bases). Sequenced input: central memory CD4+ T cells from blood. Written as DNA, the CDR3 is TGTGCCAGCAGTGAACGGAGACAGGTCTGGAATCAGCCCCAGCATTTT. Its protein is CASSERRQVWNQPQHF.